One T cell receptor beta chain is described in this entry. As yet, its antigen is unknown. The trim removed 3 bases at V and 6 bases at J, leaving 18 bases unmatched. Germline CDR1 GTSNPN, CDR2 SVGIG (reference sequence). The CDR3 runs to 17 residues. RNA in amounts of about 0.5 to 1 ug was reverse transcribed with random hexamers. From the immunoSEQ multiplex PCR reads, TCRdb called clonotypes with MiXCR, one entry per CDR3 protein. The table records approximately 170,000 distinct CDR3 sequences, approximately 95% of them present only once. Control patients had untreated stable or active relapsing-remitting multiple sclerosis by revised McDonald criteria. These data come from a study of CD8 T cells in Susac syndrome. Overall study findings and caveats: The study conceded that its TCR sequencing and HLA analysis involved relatively few individuals.

The origin of this receptor is a human donor with multiple sclerosis. The gene calls are TRBV30 and TRBJ2-3, with 7 bases identical to TRBD2. Material: CD4+ T cells from PBMCs. CDR3 in DNA: TGTGCCTGGAGCGGGCCCGGTTGGGAGGGAGTTTCGGATACGCAGTATTTT. Translating gives CAWSGPGWEGVSDTQYF.